This TCR beta chain was identified in a study of shared clonotypes between healthy human individuals (TCRdb year 2020). Some background on the complete study: A couple of women and three men aged 18 to 49 years were included in the cohort. For each donor, three plates each were used for CD4 naive and CD4 memory, two plates were used for CD8 naive, and one plate was used for CD8 memory. To increase sequencing depth and limit assay-specific biases, different laboratories used diverse techniques to prepare libraries and sequence TCR repertoires. Between about 0.9 and 10 billion PBMCs per donor were obtained by leukapheresis. The study deeply sequenced blood TCR repertoires of five healthy adults to estimate repertoire size and the extent of clonotype sharing between individuals. General study outcomes and caveats: Compared with non-shared clonotypes, the clonotypes found in all four sorted-subset donors had higher generation probabilities. Pairwise subsampling indicated that sequencing depth was expected to affect the degree of clonotype sharing among donors. Sampling was restricted to blood, and TCR repertoires in tissues likely differ from the TCR repertoires found in blood. Naive subsets generally had larger estimated clonotype richness than memory subsets did. Incomplete sequencing was indicated by rarefaction of sorted-subset datasets, despite the large sequencing depth. The genetic and exposure-history diversity represented was limited by the small number of donors. When several donors were compared, the shared fraction of clonotypes was around 5.1% for naive CD4, 3.5% to 4% for naive CD8, more than 2% for memory CD4, and less than 0.5% for memory CD8.

Trimming at the junction amounts to 4 bases on V and 5 bases on J, and the germline ends lie 11 bases apart. From a lookup of the germline V gene, CDR1 and CDR2 are SNHLY and FYNNEI. Measured from the cysteine to the phenylalanine, the CDR3 is 13 residues long. The DNA shown is the 39-base CDR3, in frame from base 1. Of note for this clone: The clone's antigen remains unknown. Base qualities were left out, and no much larger clone turns up one base away.

Using the deep immunoSEQ assay, TCR CDR3 regions were amplified from genomic DNA by multiplex PCR. Genomic DNA extracted from each cell subset was distributed evenly over all wells of several immunoSEQ 96-well plates, and each plate served as one replicate. For sorted subsets, about 200 ng genomic DNA, equal to 30,000 to 35,000 T cell genomes, was loaded into each replicate PCR. Purified libraries were quantified with a Qubit 3.0 fluorometer, sized on a Bioanalyzer 2100, and re-quantified with the KAPA Library Quantification kit. Each immunoSEQ 96-well plate was sequenced on its own single-read 150-cycle Illumina NextSeq 550 flow cell. The study's own analysis went as follows. Because the immunoSEQ output held only junctional sequences and lacked quality scores, the filtering could not match the filtering applied to full-length reads. To assign V/J genes and CDR3, sequences were annotated using PyIR, a Python wrapper for IgBLAST v1.9, with IMGT germline references. Reads were filtered out if the reads had weak V/J assignments (E-value above 1e-6), no CDR3, stop codons, out-of-frame junctions, or ambiguous translated residues. V3J clonotypes were defined as sequences sharing an identical inferred V gene, J gene, and CDR3 amino acid sequence. The percentage overlap between two repertoires was calculated by dividing the number of shared unique clonotypes by the size of the smaller repertoire. Richness of each repertoire was evaluated using RTK rarefaction, the Chao1 estimator, and Recon v2.1 estimates of unobserved clonotypes. OLGA was used to compute generation probabilities for all TCRbeta clonotypes that the gDNA method yielded from several donors. In TCRdb, the immuneACCESS table is reduced to in-frame sequences with V and J assigned. These tables do not hold every clone; where another copy was compared, an unresolved V gene accounts for under half, and the others remain unexplained. The V and J calls and clone size were taken over from that table, and D and trimming were inferred from the DNA. The sample table holds around 550,000 clones, of which 90% to 96% were seen once. The top ten clonotypes cover 0.06% of the sample.

The donors were healthy, HIV-negative adults with no recently reported acute infections or vaccinations. Every donor was a Caucasian adult living in Nashville, Tennessee, USA. CD4+ T cells were enriched by magnetic negative selection; naive cells were then positively selected on CD45RA, and the negative fraction formed the memory subset. After blood collection by leukapheresis, PBMCs were isolated using Ficoll-Histopaque density gradient centrifugation and then cryopreserved in the vapor phase of liquid nitrogen. Analytical flow cytometry was used to check the purity and quantity of every magnetically sorted T cell population. From each sorted fraction, genomic DNA was isolated and quantified by UV absorbance on a Nanodrop 2000c.

The receptor's source is a woman in her thirties in good health. The sequence joins TRBV2 to TRBJ1-1; the D gene is possibly TRBD1, with 5 bases matching. Material for sequencing was naive CD4+ T cells sorted from blood. In the paper's terms, the cell subset or site label means: CD45RA+ positively selected. The CDR3 region: CASSAQAGTEAFF. The sequenced DNA is TGTGCCAGCAGTGCACAGGCGGGAACTGAAGCTTTCTTT.